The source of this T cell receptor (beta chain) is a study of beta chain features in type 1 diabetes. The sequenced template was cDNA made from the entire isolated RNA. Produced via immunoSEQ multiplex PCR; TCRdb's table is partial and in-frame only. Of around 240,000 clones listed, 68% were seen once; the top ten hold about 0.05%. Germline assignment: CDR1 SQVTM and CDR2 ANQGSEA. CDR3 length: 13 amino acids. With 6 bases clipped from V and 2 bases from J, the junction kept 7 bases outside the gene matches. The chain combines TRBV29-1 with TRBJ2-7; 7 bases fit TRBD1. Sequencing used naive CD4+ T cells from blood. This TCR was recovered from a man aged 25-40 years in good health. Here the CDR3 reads CSVRDRPPYEQYF. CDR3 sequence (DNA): TGCAGCGTCCGGGACAGACCGCCCTACGAGCAGTACTTC.